This T cell receptor beta chain stems from a study of tissue T cells after allogeneic stem cell transplantation. Trimming cost V 4 bases and J 7 bases; bases outside gene matches: 8. Germline-derived CDR1 and CDR2 are SNHLY and FYNNEI. CDR3 length equals 15 residues. This clone was seen a handful of times. TCRdb keeps only in-frame clones here, not all; method: immunoSEQ multiplex PCR. The table records some 10,000 clones, 65% to 70% of them present only once. The receptor was derived from a male donor at least 60 years old with lung cancer. This sample comprised tissue from the stomach, obtained at autopsy. The chain links TRBV2 to TRBJ1-5, with 9 nucleotides matching TRBD1. CDR3 in DNA: TGTGCCAGCAGTGGGGACAGGGTTATTGGGCAGCCCCAGCATTTT. Translating gives CASSGDRVIGQPQHF.